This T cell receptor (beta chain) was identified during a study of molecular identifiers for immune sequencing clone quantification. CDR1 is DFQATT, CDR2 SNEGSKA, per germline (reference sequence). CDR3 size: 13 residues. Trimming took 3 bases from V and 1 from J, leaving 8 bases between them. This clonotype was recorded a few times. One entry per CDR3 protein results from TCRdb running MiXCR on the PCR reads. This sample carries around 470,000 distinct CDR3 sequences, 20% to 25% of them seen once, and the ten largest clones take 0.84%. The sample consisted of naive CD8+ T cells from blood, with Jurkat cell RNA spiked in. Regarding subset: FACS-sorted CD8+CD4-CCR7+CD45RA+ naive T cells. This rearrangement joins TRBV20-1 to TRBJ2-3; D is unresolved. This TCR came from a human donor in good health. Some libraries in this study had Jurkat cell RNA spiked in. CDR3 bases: TGCAGTGCTAGCCCCGAAGGCACAGATACGCAGTATTTT. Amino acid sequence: CSASPEGTDTQYF.